These 2 T cell receptor beta chains originate from one sample sequenced in a study of T cells after yellow fever vaccination. Using its own MiXCR run on the 5' RACE reads, TCRdb lists one record per CDR3 protein. The table records under 50,000 distinct CDR3 sequences, about 6.3% of them present only once. Sample: PBMCs, either bulk or a sorted T-cell subset (CD4+, CD8+, memory, or dextramer-sorted; not recorded which), taken 45 days after the yellow fever booster vaccination. The receptor source for this set is a man aged 25-45 years who received the YFV17D yellow fever vaccine.

This clonotype has at least ten counts. This sequence joins TRBV11-2 and TRBJ2-7, with no clear D. The germline gives CDR1 SGHAT, CDR2 FQNNGV. The CDR3 totals 18 residues. Trimming shortened V by 5 bases and J by 0 bases, and 23 bases separated the two germline ends. The CDR3 reads CASSEGIKTPTSSYEQYF. The CDR3 DNA is TGTGCCAGCAGCGAAGGAATAAAGACGCCGACCAGCTCCTACGAGCAGTACTTC.

This clonotype was detected many times. J is TRBJ2-1 and V is TRBV28, with unresolved D. Trimming left V 3 bases short and J 7 bases short, with 1 base between. The germline CDR1 and CDR2 sequences are MDHEN and SYDVKM. The CDR3 runs 10 residues. CDR3 sequence: CASSLNEQFF. The CDR3 nucleotides are TGTGCCAGCAGTTTGAATGAGCAGTTCTTC.